The 23 T cell receptor beta chains in this list originate from one sample, sequenced in a study of cytomegalovirus exposure and HLA in healthy donors. PCR was performed using 60 Vbeta and 13 Jbeta primers. Repertoires were generated with immunoSEQ multiplex PCR, while TCRdb's copy carries only in-frame clones and drops some. The sample has over 85,000 clones, around 77% seen once. The sample comprised PBMCs. The receptors stem from a female donor in good health and CMV-seronegative.

This clone was counted only a few times. This rearrangement joins TRBV4-1 to TRBJ1-2; 7 nucleotides line up with TRBD1. The CDR3 is 14 amino acids. V lost 3 bases to trimming and J lost 8 bases; unmatched junction nucleotides: 9. Per the germline V gene, CDR1 is MGHRA and CDR2 is YSYEKL. The CDR3 bases are TGCGCCAGCAGCCATCACAGGGGTGGGAACGGCTACACCTTC. Translation: CASSHHRGGNGYTF.

The chain has TRBV6-1 and TRBJ2-7; 10 nucleotides align to TRBD2. This CDR3 is 15 amino acids long. Trimming cost V 1 base and J 7 bases; bases outside gene matches: 7. From germline, CDR1 is MNHNS and CDR2 SASEGT. The DNA for the CDR3 is TGTGCCAGCAGTGAAGAGCTAGCGGGAGCGAGGGAGCAGTACTTC. It encodes CASSEELAGAREQYF.

V is TRBV20-1 and J is TRBJ2-3; no clear D gene. Germline V gene sequence: CDR1 DFQATT, CDR2 SNEGSKA (reference sequence). The CDR3 contains 11 residues. The CDR3 coding sequence is TGCACATGCCCGGTACTTGATACGCAGTATTTT. Residues: CTCPVLDTQYF.

The genes are TRBV5-1 and TRBJ1-2; perhaps TRBD1 as D (5 bases). Germline V CDR1 and CDR2: SGHRS, YFSETQ. The CDR3 extends over 16 amino acids. Trimming cost V 4 bases and J 0 bases, with 16 bases left between them. CDR3 region: CASSVTTGPTNYGYTF. CDR3 coding DNA: TGCGCCAGCAGCGTAACCACAGGCCCGACTAACTATGGCTACACCTTC.

The chain combines TRBV5-1 with TRBJ2-5; possible D gene TRBD2, 6 bases. Trimming removed 4 bases from V and 2 bases from J, with 9 bases in between. The V gene's germline CDR1 is SGHRS and CDR2 YFSETQ. The CDR3 has 13 residues. CDR3 residues: CASSISGQETQYF. The DNA for the CDR3 is TGCGCCAGCAGCATTAGCGGACAAGAGACCCAGTACTTC.

The CDR3 spells CASSPGGGRGYTF. CDR3 sequence (DNA): TGTGCCAGCAGCCCGGGTGGAGGAAGGGGCTACACCTTC. The chain recombines TRBV7-8 with TRBJ1-2, with unresolved D. The CDR3 consists of 13 residues. V was trimmed by 5 bases and J by 8 bases, leaving 15 bases between them. Germline V lookup: CDR1 SGHVS, CDR2 FQNEAQ.

This clone is termed medium-sized. The V gene is TRBV6-5, the J gene TRBJ1-1; D is uncertain. The germline V gene encodes CDR1 MNHEY and CDR2 SVGAGI. The V and J ends lost 2 bases and 3 bases respectively, with 10 bases between them. This CDR3 is 14 amino acids long. CDR3 sequence reads: CASSYGARYTEAFF. In DNA, the CDR3 is TGTGCCAGCAGTTACGGTGCGCGGTACACTGAAGCTTTCTTT.

This chain links TRBV10-1 with TRBJ1-1, with 11 bases fitting TRBD1. The V and J ends lost 2 bases and 5 bases, in that order; junction bases with no gene match: 1. Per germline, CDR1 WNHNN and CDR2 SYGVQD (reference sequence). The CDR3 loop spans 14 amino acids. The CDR3 bases are TGCGCCAGCAGTGAGCGGGACAGGGGGACTGAAGCTTTCTTT. It encodes CASSERDRGTEAFF.

About this clone itself: The junction shows a germline mismatch at one end, possibly a read error. This specimen includes other DNA sequences encoding the same CDR3. CDR3 protein: CASSERETSEQYF. CDR3 sequence (DNA): TGTGCCAGCAGCGAGCGGGAGACCTCCGAGCAGTATTTC. V is TRBV11-3 and J is TRBJ2-7; 8 bases are shared with TRBD2. The germline gives CDR1 SGHNT, CDR2 YENEEA. There are 13 residues in the CDR3.

The gene calls are TRBV5-8 and TRBJ2-1; 9 bases line up with TRBD2. Germline trimming cut 4 bases from V and 1 base from J; bases unmatched to any gene: 6. The CDR3 sequence is 16 residues long. Germline V gives CDR1 SGHTS, CDR2 YDEGEE. In DNA, the CDR3 is TGTGCCAGCAGCCCCGGACTAGCGTTTTCCTACAATGAGCAGTTCTTC. Translating it yields CASSPGLAFSYNEQFF.

The chain has TRBV5-1 and TRBJ1-6; D call uncertain. Germline CDR1 is SGHRS and CDR2 is YFSETQ. Trimming shortened V by 3 bases and J by 4 bases, and 8 bases separated the two germline ends. The CDR3 is 14 residues long. DNA for the CDR3: TGCGCCAGCAGCTCAGACTCTTATAATTCACCCCTCCACTTT. As protein: CASSSDSYNSPLHF.

This clone was picked up a small number of times. The sample carries other DNA sequences with the same CDR3. This sequence joins TRBV29-1 and TRBJ1-1; D may be TRBD1 (5 bases). Trimming removed 5 bases at V and 0 bases at J, with 16 bases between. The germline gives CDR1 SQVTM, CDR2 ANQGSEA. CDR3 length: 15 amino acids. The CDR3 here is CSVHRQRNMNTEAFF. Written as DNA, the CDR3 is TGCAGCGTTCATCGACAGCGAAACATGAACACTGAAGCTTTCTTT.

The rearrangement uses TRBV9 and TRBJ1-1; D is unresolved. CDR3 length: 15 residues. CDR1 is SGDLS, CDR2 YYNGEE, per germline. Trimming took off 0 bases at V and 6 bases at J, with 15 bases between the two ends. The CDR3 DNA reads as TGTGCCAGCAGCGTAGTAGGAGGGAGTGGGTCTGAAGCTTTCTTT. Translating gives CASSVVGGSGSEAFF.

This clone was recorded only once. DNA of the CDR3: TGCGCCAGCAGCCCGGTCGGACAGGGGTACGAGCAGTACTTC. Translating it yields CASSPVGQGYEQYF. This sequence joins TRBV5-1 and TRBJ2-7, with 9 bases aligning to TRBD1. Trimming removed 4 bases from V and 4 bases from J; junction bases left unmatched: 6. This CDR3 has 14 residues. Germline V gene data show CDR1 as SGHRS and CDR2 as YFSETQ. The variable domain in full, completed from reference TRBV5-1 and TRBJ2-7, reads KAGVTQTPRYLIKTRGQQVTLSCSPISGHRSVSWYQQTPGQGLQFLFEYFSETQRNKGNFPGRFSGRQFSNSRSEMNVSTLELGDSALYLCASSPVGQGYEQYFGPGTRLTVT.

The CDR3 coding sequence is TGTGCCAGCAGCGTAAAGGACTCGCAGAGGTCCTACGAGCAGTACTTC. Its protein product is CASSVKDSQRSYEQYF. V usage is TRBV9 and J usage is TRBJ2-7; D is possibly TRBD2 (5 bases). V lost 1 base and J lost 1, with 15 bases in between. Germline-derived CDR1 and CDR2 are SGDLS and YYNGEE. This CDR3 comprises 16 residues.

This clone occurred once. The chain carries TRBV14 and TRBJ1-1; D perhaps matches TRBD1 (5 bases). Germline V gene sequence: CDR1 SGHDN, CDR2 FVKESK. The ends were cut back, 3 bases at V and 0 bases at J, with 11 bases in the middle. This CDR3 comprises 15 residues. CDR3 in DNA: TGTGCCAGCAGCCAGGGGGACTATTTGAACACTGAAGCTTTCTTT. Translation gives CASSQGDYLNTEAFF.

This chain joins TRBV7-8 and TRBJ1-2; 8 bases match TRBD1. The junction had 7 bases not matched to a gene; V was cut back by 2 bases and J by 2 bases. The germline V gene has CDR1 SGHVS and CDR2 FQNEAQ. The CDR3 is 16 amino acids. CDR3 bases: TGTGCCAGCAGCTTACGATGGGACAGGTCCAACTATGGCTACACCTTC. Encoded protein: CASSLRWDRSNYGYTF. The variable domain in full, with the rest retrieved from reference TRBV7-8 and TRBJ1-2, is GAGVSQSPRYKVAKRGQDVALRCDPISGHVSLFWYQQALGQGPEFLTYFQNEAQLDKSGLPSDRFFAERPEGSVSTLKIQRTQQEDSAVYLCASSLRWDRSNYGYTFGSGTRLTVV.

This chain joins TRBV11-3 and TRBJ1-1, with D possibly matching TRBD1 (5 bases). Germline values: CDR1 SGHNT, CDR2 YENEEA. The CDR3 spans 14 residues. Trimming took 3 bases from V and 1 from J, leaving 9 bases between them. As DNA, the CDR3 is TGTGCCAGCAGCTTCCCGGGGGGGAACACTGAAGCTTTCTTT. Translation: CASSFPGGNTEAFF. The full variable domain, rest sourced from reference TRBV11-3 and TRBJ1-1, is EAGVVQSPRYKIIEKKQPVAFWCNPISGHNTLYWYLQNLGQGPELLIRYENEEAVDDSQLPKDRFSAERLKGVDSTLKIQPAELGDSAVYLCASSFPGGNTEAFFGQGTRLTVV.

This clone was counted a single time. Additional DNA sequences in this sample encode the identical CDR3. The chain uses TRBV5-5 and TRBJ1-5, with D possibly matching TRBD1 (5 bases). CDR3 length: 16 residues. CDR1 is SGHKS and CDR2 is YYEKEE in the germline V gene (reference sequence). V lost 4 bases to trimming and J lost 4 bases, with 18 bases between them. The CDR3 sequence is CASSPIDGGWNQPQHF. DNA of the CDR3: TGTGCCAGCAGCCCAATCGACGGGGGGTGGAATCAGCCCCAGCATTTT.

This clone was detected only a few times. The chain employs TRBV7-9 and TRBJ1-1, with D possibly matching TRBD1 (6 bases). Per the germline V gene, CDR1 is SEHNR and CDR2 is FQNEAQ (reference sequence). The ends were cut back, 1 base at V and 1 base at J, with 13 bases in the middle. There are 16 residues in the CDR3. The CDR3: CASSLGPGHTNTEAFF. The DNA for the CDR3 is TGTGCCAGCAGCTTAGGTCCGGGACACACGAACACTGAAGCTTTCTTT.

The chain couples TRBV9 to TRBJ2-7; D is ambiguous. This CDR3 spans 11 amino acids. The ends were cut back, 0 bases at V and 4 bases at J, with 2 bases in the middle. CDR1 and CDR2 (germline): SGDLS, YYNGEE. The CDR3 sequence is CASSVVYEQYF. In DNA form, the CDR3 reads TGTGCCAGCAGCGTAGTATACGAGCAGTACTTC.

On this clone itself: Other DNA sequences in the sample encode the same CDR3. The chain recombines TRBV9 with TRBJ2-1; a weak D match, TRBD1 (6 bases). Trimming removed 4 bases from V and 2 bases from J, with 10 bases in between. The CDR3 totals 14 residues. CDR1 is SGDLS and CDR2 is YYNGEE in the germline V gene. In DNA, the CDR3 is TGTGCCAGCAGCCTCCGGGACACCTACAATGAGCAGTTCTTC. Protein product: CASSLRDTYNEQFF. Together with reference TRBV9 and TRBJ2-1, the CDR3 gives the full variable domain: DSGVTQTPKHLITATGQRVTLRCSPRSGDLSVYWYQQSLDQGLQFLIQYYNGEERAKGNILERFSAQQFPDLHSELNLSSLELGDSALYFCASSLRDTYNEQFFGPGTRLTVL.

This clone showed up just a few times. The J gene is TRBJ2-1, the V gene TRBV29-1; 10 bases agree with TRBD1. From germline, CDR1 is SQVTM and CDR2 ANQGSEA. This CDR3 comprises 15 residues. Trimming at V came to 6 bases and at J to 4 bases, leaving 9 bases not matched to a gene. In nucleotides, the CDR3 is TGCAGCGTACTATTCCGGGACAGGGGTTACAATGAGCAGTTCTTC. Its translation: CSVLFRDRGYNEQFF.